These T cell receptor beta chains were read from a single sample in a study of cytomegalovirus exposure and HLA in healthy donors. Method: immunoSEQ multiplex PCR; TCRdb's copy keeps in-frame clones and lacks some. The profile covers just under 80,000 clones, with over 65% appearing a single time and 3.5% to 5.5% taken by the ten largest. The sample comprised PBMCs. The receptor set was obtained from a man aged 35 to 55 in good health and CMV-seronegative. Each CDR3 is given with its conserved first and last residue. A D gene is named only where the DNA matches it firmly. Only some rows state a clone size, as once, few, many or a class for expanded clones.

>once|TRBJ2-5|TRBV19|NA
CASSIGQRSQETQYF
TGTGCCAGTAGTATAGGCCAGCGCTCCCAAGAGACCCAGTACTTC
>NA|TRBJ2-4|TRBV5-4|TRBD1
CASSLRPGGGGNIQYF
TGTGCCAGCAGCTTGCGGCCAGGGGGCGGTGGAAACATTCAGTACTTC
>NA|TRBJ2-5|TRBV5-1|TRBD2
CASSLRSSGSGTQYF
TGCGCCAGCAGCTTGAGGTCTAGCGGATCCGGGACCCAGTACTTC
>NA|TRBJ1-3|TRBV6-6|TRBD1
CATKSTGVGNTIYF
TGTGCCACAAAATCAACAGGGGTAGGAAACACCATATATTTT
>NA|TRBJ2-7|TRBV19|TRBD2
CASSNRGGWDEQYF
TGTGCCAGTAGTAACCGGGGGGGGTGGGACGAGCAGTACTTC
>once|TRBJ2-2|TRBV7-6|NA
CASSLGSGAGELFF
TGTGCCAGCAGCTTAGGGTCCGGGGCCGGGGAGCTGTTTTTT
>NA|TRBJ1-5|TRBV27|NA
CASSHRDSNQPQHF
TGTGCCAGCAGCCACAGGGATAGCAATCAGCCCCAGCATTTT
>once|TRBJ2-3|TRBV29-1|NA
CSVEQTDTQYF
TGCAGCGTTGAACAGACAGATACGCAGTATTTT
>once|TRBJ2-5|TRBV9|TRBD2
CASSVAGGRQETQYF
TGTGCCAGCAGCGTAGCGGGGGGACGCCAAGAGACCCAGTACTTC
>NA|TRBJ2-7|TRBV6-6|TRBD2
CASIPGSGRYYEQYF
TGTGCCAGCATTCCTGGAAGCGGGAGGTACTACGAGCAGTACTTC
>NA|TRBJ2-1|TRBV2|TRBD2
CASGDSQAGGRDEQFF
TGTGCCAGCGGTGATTCCCAAGCGGGAGGGAGGGATGAGCAGTTCTTC
>NA|TRBJ2-5|TRBV15|TRBD1
CATTLTGKETQYF
TGTGCCACCACATTGACAGGGAAAGAGACCCAGTACTTC
>NA|TRBJ2-3|TRBV7-2|TRBD2
CASSLAGTLSGRAVDTQYF
TGTGCCAGCAGCTTAGCCGGTACACTCAGCGGGAGGGCCGTAGATACGCAGTATTTT
>NA|TRBJ2-3|TRBV6-4|TRBD2
CASSDSGTSSTDTQYF
TGTGCCAGCAGTGACTCGGGGACTAGCAGCACAGATACGCAGTATTTT
>once|TRBJ1-2|TRBV9|NA
CASSVGDPDYGYTF
TGTGCCAGCAGCGTGGGAGATCCAGACTATGGCTACACCTTC
>NA|TRBJ2-7|TRBV28|TRBD2
CASSGRRAGDRYEQYF
TGTGCCAGCAGTGGCCGGCGGGCGGGAGATCGGTACGAGCAGTACTTC
>NA|TRBJ1-5|TRBV7-8|NA
CASSPTGGSQPQHF
TGTGCCAGCAGCCCCACAGGAGGGAGTCAGCCCCAGCATTTT
>NA|TRBJ2-3|TRBV6-4|NA
CASSDSNGGTDTQYF
TGTGCCAGCAGTGACTCGAACGGAGGCACAGATACGCAGTATTTT
>NA|TRBJ1-2|TRBV4-3|NA
CASSQHRANYGYTF
TGCGCCAGCAGCCAACACAGAGCTAACTATGGCTACACCTTC
>NA|TRBJ2-5|TRBV4-2|NA
CASSQEGSALVAQYF
TGTGCCAGCAGCCAAGAGGGCAGTGCCTTGGTCGCCCAGTACTTC
>NA|TRBJ1-3|TRBV4-3|TRBD1
CASSQEVSNRGSGNTIYF
TGCGCCAGCAGCCAAGAAGTGAGTAACAGGGGCTCTGGAAACACCATATATTTT
>NA|TRBJ2-5|TRBV6-5|NA
CASYRQLETQYF
TGTGCCAGCTACCGACAGTTGGAGACCCAGTACTTC
>NA|TRBJ2-5|TRBV5-4|NA
CASSQYQETQYF
TGTGCCAGCAGCCAGTACCAAGAGACCCAGTACTTC
>few|TRBJ1-5|TRBV7-2|NA
CASSPGEGQPQHF
TGTGCCAGCAGCCCAGGTGAGGGCCAGCCCCAGCATTTT
>NA|TRBJ2-7|TRBV28|NA
CASSSAPRGYEQYF
TGTGCCAGCAGTTCTGCGCCCAGGGGATACGAGCAGTACTTC
>few|TRBJ2-1|TRBV6-6|TRBD2
CASSLAGGSGELF
TGTGCCAGCAGTCTAGCGGGTGGGTCGGGGGAGCTCTTC
>once|TRBJ2-6|TRBV28|TRBD1
CASSLGGQGSLANVLTF
TGTGCCAGCAGTCTAGGGGGACAGGGGTCTCTCGCCAACGTCCTGACTTTC
>NA|TRBJ2-5|TRBV28|TRBD1
CASSAPGTGNRETQYF
TGTGCCAGCAGCGCCCCCGGGACAGGGAATAGGGAGACCCAGTACTTC
>NA|TRBJ1-5|TRBV29-1|NA
CSVGGGSNQPQHF
TGCAGCGTTGGCGGCGGCAGCAATCAGCCCCAGCATTTT
>NA|TRBJ2-3|TRBV11-1|TRBD2
CASSLSGSITDTQYF
TGTGCCAGCAGCCTTAGCGGGAGTATCACAGATACGCAGTATTTT
>once|TRBJ2-1|TRBV5-6|NA
CASRRAAASSYNEQFF
TGTGCCAGCAGACGAGCAGCGGCGAGCTCCTACAATGAGCAGTTCTTC